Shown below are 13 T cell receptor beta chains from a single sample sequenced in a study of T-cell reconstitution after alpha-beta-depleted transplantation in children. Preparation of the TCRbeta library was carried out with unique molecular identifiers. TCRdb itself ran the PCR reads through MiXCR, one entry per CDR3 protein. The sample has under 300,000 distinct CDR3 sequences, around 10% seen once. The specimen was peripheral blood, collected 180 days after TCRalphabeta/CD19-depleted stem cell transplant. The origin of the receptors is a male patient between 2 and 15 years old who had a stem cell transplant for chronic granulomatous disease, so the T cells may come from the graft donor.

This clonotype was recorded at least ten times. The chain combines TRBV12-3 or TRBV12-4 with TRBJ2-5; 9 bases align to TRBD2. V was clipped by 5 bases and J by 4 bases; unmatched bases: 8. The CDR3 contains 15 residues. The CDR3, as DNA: TGTGCCAGCAGTCTGAGCGGGAGGTCCTCAGAGACCCAGTACTTC. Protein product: CASSLSGRSSETQYF.

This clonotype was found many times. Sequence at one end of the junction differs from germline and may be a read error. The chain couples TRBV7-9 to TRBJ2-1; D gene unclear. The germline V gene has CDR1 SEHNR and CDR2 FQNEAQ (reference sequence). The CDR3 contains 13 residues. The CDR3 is CASTLIIFGEQFF. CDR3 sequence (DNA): TGTGCCAGCACCTTAATAATATTCGGGGAGCAGTTCTTC.

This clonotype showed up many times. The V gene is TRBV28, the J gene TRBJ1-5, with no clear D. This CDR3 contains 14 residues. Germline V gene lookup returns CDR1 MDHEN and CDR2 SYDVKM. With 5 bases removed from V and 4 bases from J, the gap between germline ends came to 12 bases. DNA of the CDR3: TGTGCCAGCAGTCCCAGGAAGGTGAATCAGCCCCAGCATTTT. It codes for CASSPRKVNQPQHF.

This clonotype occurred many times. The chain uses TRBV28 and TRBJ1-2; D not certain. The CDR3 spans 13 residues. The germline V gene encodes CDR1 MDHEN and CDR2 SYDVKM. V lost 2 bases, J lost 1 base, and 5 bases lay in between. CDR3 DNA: TGTGCCAGCAGTTTACAGGTTAACTATGGCTACACCTTC. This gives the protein CASSLQVNYGYTF.

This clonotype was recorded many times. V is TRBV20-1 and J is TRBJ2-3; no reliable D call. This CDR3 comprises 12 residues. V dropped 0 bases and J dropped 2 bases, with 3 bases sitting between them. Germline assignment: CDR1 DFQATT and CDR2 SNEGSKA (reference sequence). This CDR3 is CSARDNTDTQYF. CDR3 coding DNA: TGCAGTGCTAGAGATAACACAGATACGCAGTATTTT.

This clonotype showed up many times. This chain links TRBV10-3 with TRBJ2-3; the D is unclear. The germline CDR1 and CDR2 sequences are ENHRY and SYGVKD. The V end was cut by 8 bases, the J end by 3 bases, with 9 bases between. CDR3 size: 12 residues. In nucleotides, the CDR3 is TGTGCCATCGCCCAGAGTACAGATACGCAGTATTTT. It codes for CAIAQSTDTQYF.

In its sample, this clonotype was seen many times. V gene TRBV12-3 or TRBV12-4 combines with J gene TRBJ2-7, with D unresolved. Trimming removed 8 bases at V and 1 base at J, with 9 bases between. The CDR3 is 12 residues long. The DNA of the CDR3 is TGTGCCAGCTGCCGTGGATCCTACGAGCAGTACTTC. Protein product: CASCRGSYEQYF.

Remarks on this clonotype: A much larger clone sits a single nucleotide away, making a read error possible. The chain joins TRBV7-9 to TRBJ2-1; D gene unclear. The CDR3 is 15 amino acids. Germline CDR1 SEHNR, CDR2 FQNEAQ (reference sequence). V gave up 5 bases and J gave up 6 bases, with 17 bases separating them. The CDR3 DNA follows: TGTGCCAGCAGCCCCAGTAGTTTGCGAGGCAATGAGCAGTTCTTC. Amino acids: CASSPSSLRGNEQFF.

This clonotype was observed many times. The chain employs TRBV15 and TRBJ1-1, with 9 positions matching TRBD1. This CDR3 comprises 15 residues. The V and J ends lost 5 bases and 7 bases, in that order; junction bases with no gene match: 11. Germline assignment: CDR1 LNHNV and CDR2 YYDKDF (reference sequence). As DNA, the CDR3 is TGTGCCACCAGCGGAAGGGACAGGGAGTTGGGTGAAGCTTTCTTT. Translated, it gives CATSGRDRELGEAFF.

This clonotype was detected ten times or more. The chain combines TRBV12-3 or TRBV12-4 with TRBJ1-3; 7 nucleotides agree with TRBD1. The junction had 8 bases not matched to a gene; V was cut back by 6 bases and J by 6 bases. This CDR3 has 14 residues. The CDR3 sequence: CASSRDRLLNTIYF. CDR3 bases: TGTGCCAGCAGCCGGGACAGACTTCTAAACACCATATATTTT.

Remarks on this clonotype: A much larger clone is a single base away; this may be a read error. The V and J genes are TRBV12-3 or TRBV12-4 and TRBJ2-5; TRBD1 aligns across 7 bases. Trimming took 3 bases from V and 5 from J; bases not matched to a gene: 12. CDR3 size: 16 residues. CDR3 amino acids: CASSFSVQGIWETQYF. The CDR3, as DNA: TGTGCCAGCAGTTTCTCGGTACAGGGGATATGGGAGACCCAGTACTTC.

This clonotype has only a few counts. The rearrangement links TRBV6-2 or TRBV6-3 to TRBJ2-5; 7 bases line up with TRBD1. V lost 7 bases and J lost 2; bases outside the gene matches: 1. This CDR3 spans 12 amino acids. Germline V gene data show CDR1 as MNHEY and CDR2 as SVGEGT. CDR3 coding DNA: TGTGCCAGCAAGGGACAGCAAGAGACCCAGTACTTC. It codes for CASKGQQETQYF.

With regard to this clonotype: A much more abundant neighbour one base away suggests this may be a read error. The DNA of the CDR3 is TGTGCCATAGGGGGCGCCGGGGAGCTGTTTTTT. It specifies CAIGGAGELFF. The V call is TRBV28, the J call TRBJ2-2; TRBD1 aligns across 7 bases. The CDR3 length is 11 residues. Unmatched junction bases numbered 2, after V lost 10 bases and J lost 6 bases. Looked up from germline, CDR1 is MDHEN and CDR2 is SYDVKM.